This TCR beta chain stems from a study of CD8+CD57+ T cells in acquired aplastic anemia. Genomic DNA, serving as template, underwent TCR beta VDJ and CDR3 profiling. TCRdb re-called the reads through MiXCR, storing one row per CDR3 protein. The table shows 180,000 or so distinct CDR3 sequences, with 55% to 65% occurring only once. V gave up 1 base and J gave up 7 bases, with 26 bases separating them. This CDR3 comprises 20 residues. The germline CDR1 and CDR2 sequences are SGHTA and FQGNSA. Individuals selected for sequencing had exhibited CD8+CD57+ cell expansion on flow cytometry. As a group, the patients uniformly had severe acquired aplastic anemia.

V gene TRBV7-2 combines with J gene TRBJ1-6; D may be TRBD1 (6 bases). The sequence came from a human donor with aplastic anemia. The specimen was sorted CD4+, CD8+, or CD8+CD57+ T cells (not recorded which) from PBMCs. CDR3 loop: CASSLGFSRTTGQKNSPLHF. The CDR3 DNA sequence: TGTGCCAGCAGCTTAGGTTTTAGTCGTACGACCGGACAGAAGAATTCACCCCTCCACTTT.